Listed below are T cell receptor beta chains from one sample, sequenced in a study of T cell changes during pregnancy in multiple sclerosis. Only in-frame clones appear in the TCRdb table, and some are missing; sequencing was by immunoSEQ multiplex PCR. The repertoire includes tens of thousands of clones, around 90% of them detected once, and roughly 5% sits in the top ten. The source material was peripheral blood, sampled after pregnancy. These TCRs come from a female donor in good health, enrolled as a control in a pregnancy study. The CDR3 runs from the conserved cysteine through the conserved F or W. D genes are given only for firm matches. Only part of the rows carry a size: once, few, many, or a class if the clone is expanded.

J gene: TRBJ2-7; clone size: -; D gene: -; V gene: TRBV18; CDR3 protein: CASSPRQESPHEQYF; CDR3 DNA: TGTGCCAGCTCACCGAGACAGGAATCTCCCCACGAGCAGTACTTC
J gene: TRBJ1-4; clone size: -; D gene: -; V gene: TRBV28; CDR3 protein: CASRRTFPNEKLFF; CDR3 DNA: TGTGCCAGCAGAAGGACATTCCCTAATGAAAAACTGTTTTTT
J gene: TRBJ2-7; clone size: -; D gene: -; V gene: TRBV6-1; CDR3 protein: CASSDGGLEQYF; CDR3 DNA: TGTGCCAGCAGTGACGGAGGGCTCGAGCAGTACTTC
J gene: TRBJ2-3; clone size: -; D gene: TRBD2; V gene: TRBV5-1; CDR3 protein: CASSSSGAGDTQYF; CDR3 DNA: TGCGCCAGCAGTTCGAGCGGGGCAGGAGATACGCAGTATTTT
J gene: TRBJ1-1; clone size: few; D gene: -; V gene: TRBV19; CDR3 protein: CASLERTEAFF; CDR3 DNA: TGTGCCTCCTTGGAGAGGACTGAAGCTTTCTTT
J gene: TRBJ2-7; clone size: once; D gene: -; V gene: TRBV5-1; CDR3 protein: CASSLRGTHYEQYF; CDR3 DNA: TGCGCCAGCAGCTTGCGGGGAACCCACTACGAGCAGTACTTC
J gene: TRBJ2-7; clone size: -; D gene: -; V gene: TRBV28; CDR3 protein: CASDTYRSYEQYF; CDR3 DNA: TGTGCCAGTGACACCTATCGCTCCTACGAGCAGTACTTC
J gene: TRBJ2-7; clone size: -; D gene: -; V gene: TRBV6-6; CDR3 protein: CASSQPKQEQYF; CDR3 DNA: TGTGCCAGCAGCCAGCCGAAACAGGAGCAGTACTTC
J gene: TRBJ1-3; clone size: -; D gene: -; V gene: TRBV27; CDR3 protein: CASRREFSGNTIYF; CDR3 DNA: TGTGCCAGCAGGCGGGAATTTTCTGGAAACACCATATATTTT
J gene: TRBJ2-3; clone size: -; D gene: -; V gene: TRBV5-1; CDR3 protein: CASSLVLTDTQYF; CDR3 DNA: TGCGCCAGCAGCTTGGTCCTGACAGATACGCAGTATTTT
J gene: TRBJ2-7; clone size: -; D gene: -; V gene: TRBV28; CDR3 protein: CASSPSGYASYEQYF; CDR3 DNA: TGTGCCAGCAGTCCCAGCGGCTATGCAAGCTACGAGCAGTACTTC
J gene: TRBJ1-6; clone size: -; D gene: -; V gene: TRBV7-3; CDR3 protein: CASSFDRDSPLHF; CDR3 DNA: TGTGCCAGCAGCTTCGATCGCGATTCACCCCTCCACTTT
J gene: TRBJ2-5; clone size: -; D gene: TRBD1; V gene: TRBV2; CDR3 protein: CASSEFGQGVETQYF; CDR3 DNA: TGTGCCAGCAGTGAATTCGGACAGGGAGTGGAGACCCAGTACTTC
J gene: TRBJ1-5; clone size: -; D gene: TRBD1; V gene: TRBV7-8; CDR3 protein: CASSSDRAYQPQHF; CDR3 DNA: TGTGCCAGCAGCTCCGACAGGGCTTACCAGCCCCAGCATTTT
J gene: TRBJ1-2; clone size: -; D gene: -; V gene: TRBV2; CDR3 protein: CASSEAGINYGYTF; CDR3 DNA: TGTGCCAGCAGTGAGGCAGGGATTAACTATGGCTACACCTTC
J gene: TRBJ2-3; clone size: -; D gene: TRBD2; V gene: TRBV19; CDR3 protein: CASSTPGLASTDTQYF; CDR3 DNA: TGTGCCAGTAGTACACCCGGACTAGCGAGCACAGATACGCAGTATTTT
J gene: TRBJ1-4; clone size: -; D gene: -; V gene: TRBV28; CDR3 protein: CASRPPGIEKLFF; CDR3 DNA: TGTGCCAGCAGGCCTCCAGGGATTGAAAAACTGTTTTTT
J gene: TRBJ2-2; clone size: -; D gene: -; V gene: TRBV5-4; CDR3 protein: CASSPRQGGTGELFF; CDR3 DNA: TGTGCCAGCAGCCCAAGGCAGGGGGGCACCGGGGAGCTGTTTTTT
J gene: TRBJ2-1; clone size: -; D gene: -; V gene: TRBV9; CDR3 protein: CASSVGGQRVNHNEQFF; CDR3 DNA: TGTGCCAGCAGCGTAGGAGGCCAGCGGGTCAACCACAATGAGCAGTTCTTC
J gene: TRBJ2-2; clone size: -; D gene: TRBD2; V gene: TRBV5-1; CDR3 protein: CASSLFVSGSNTGELFF; CDR3 DNA: TGCGCCAGCAGCTTGTTTGTTAGCGGGTCGAACACCGGGGAGCTGTTTTTT
J gene: TRBJ2-1; clone size: -; D gene: -; V gene: TRBV20-1; CDR3 protein: CSARDLNEQFF; CDR3 DNA: TGCAGTGCTAGAGATCTCAATGAGCAGTTCTTC
J gene: TRBJ1-4; clone size: -; D gene: -; V gene: TRBV25-1; CDR3 protein: CASSDTGSLEGKLFF; CDR3 DNA: TGTGCCAGCAGTGATACCGGGTCGCTGGAGGGAAAACTGTTTTTT
J gene: TRBJ2-1; clone size: -; D gene: -; V gene: TRBV2; CDR3 protein: CASSEGQAVSGEQFF; CDR3 DNA: TGTGCCAGCAGTGAAGGTCAGGCCGTCTCAGGGGAGCAGTTCTTC
J gene: TRBJ2-4; clone size: few; D gene: -; V gene: TRBV7-2; CDR3 protein: CASSLGAPAKNIQYF; CDR3 DNA: TGTGCCAGCAGCTTGGGGGCTCCGGCGAAAAACATTCAGTACTTC
J gene: TRBJ1-1; clone size: -; D gene: -; V gene: TRBV10-3; CDR3 protein: CAIRTNSPMNTEAFF; CDR3 DNA: TGTGCCATCAGGACTAACTCGCCCATGAACACTGAAGCTTTCTTT
J gene: TRBJ1-1; clone size: -; D gene: -; V gene: TRBV7-2; CDR3 protein: CASSSRQARTINTEAFF; CDR3 DNA: TGTGCCAGCAGCTCGAGACAGGCGAGGACCATAAACACTGAAGCTTTCTTT
J gene: TRBJ1-2; clone size: -; D gene: TRBD1; V gene: TRBV2; CDR3 protein: CASSEQGAFYGYTF; CDR3 DNA: TGTGCCAGCAGTGAACAGGGGGCCTTCTATGGCTATACCTTC
J gene: TRBJ1-1; clone size: -; D gene: -; V gene: TRBV6-1; CDR3 protein: CASSERENTEAFF; CDR3 DNA: TGTGCCAGCAGTGAACGCGAGAACACTGAAGCTTTCTTT
J gene: TRBJ1-5; clone size: -; D gene: -; V gene: TRBV6-5; CDR3 protein: CASSYGGNQPQHF; CDR3 DNA: TGTGCCAGCAGTTACGGCGGTAATCAGCCCCAGCATTTT
J gene: TRBJ2-7; clone size: -; D gene: TRBD2; V gene: TRBV7-2; CDR3 protein: CASTVSGGGYEQYF; CDR3 DNA: TGTGCCAGCACCGTTAGCGGGGGGGGGTACGAGCAGTACTTC
J gene: TRBJ2-1; clone size: once; D gene: -; V gene: TRBV2; CDR3 protein: CASSAPSATYNEQFF; CDR3 DNA: TGTGCCAGCAGTGCGCCCAGCGCTACCTACAATGAGCAGTTCTTC
J gene: TRBJ2-7; clone size: -; D gene: -; V gene: TRBV5-1; CDR3 protein: CASSLKRSYEQYF; CDR3 DNA: TGCGCCAGCAGCTTGAAACGGAGCTACGAGCAGTACTTC
J gene: TRBJ2-7; clone size: -; D gene: -; V gene: TRBV4-3; CDR3 protein: CASSQEPGLYEQYF; CDR3 DNA: TGCGCCAGCAGCCAAGAACCGGGGTTGTACGAGCAGTACTTC
J gene: TRBJ2-2; clone size: -; D gene: TRBD2; V gene: TRBV6-4; CDR3 protein: CASSVTSGGNGELFF; CDR3 DNA: TGTGCCAGCAGTGTCACTAGCGGGGGAAACGGGGAGCTGTTTTTT
J gene: TRBJ2-5; clone size: -; D gene: TRBD2; V gene: TRBV7-3; CDR3 protein: CASSLGGGTQYF; CDR3 DNA: TGTGCCAGCAGCCTCGGGGGGGGGACCCAGTACTTC
J gene: TRBJ1-4; clone size: -; D gene: -; V gene: TRBV27; CDR3 protein: CASSLGTAEKLFF; CDR3 DNA: TGTGCCAGCAGTCTCGGGACTGCTGAAAAACTGTTTTTT
J gene: TRBJ2-7; clone size: -; D gene: -; V gene: TRBV29-1; CDR3 protein: CSVEEVSDYYEQYF; CDR3 DNA: TGCAGCGTTGAAGAGGTTTCAGACTACTACGAGCAGTACTTC
J gene: TRBJ2-1; clone size: -; D gene: -; V gene: TRBV30; CDR3 protein: CAWSDVGRGISYNEQFF; CDR3 DNA: TGTGCCTGGAGTGATGTAGGACGGGGGATCTCCTACAATGAGCAGTTCTTC
J gene: TRBJ1-5; clone size: once; D gene: -; V gene: TRBV30; CDR3 protein: CAWSQQIAQPQHF; CDR3 DNA: TGTGCCTGGAGTCAACAGATTGCCCAGCCCCAGCATTTT
J gene: TRBJ2-7; clone size: once; D gene: TRBD2; V gene: TRBV4-1; CDR3 protein: CASSQGAGRNEQYF; CDR3 DNA: TGCGCCAGCAGCCAAGGAGCGGGGAGGAACGAGCAGTACTTC
J gene: TRBJ2-7; clone size: -; D gene: TRBD2; V gene: TRBV10-3; CDR3 protein: CAISESFSGRSYEQYF; CDR3 DNA: TGTGCCATCAGTGAGTCGTTTAGCGGGAGGTCCTACGAGCAGTACTTC
J gene: TRBJ1-5; clone size: -; D gene: TRBD1; V gene: TRBV14; CDR3 protein: CASSLRGDNQPQHF; CDR3 DNA: TGTGCCAGCAGCCTCAGGGGGGACAATCAGCCCCAGCATTTT
J gene: TRBJ2-7; clone size: -; D gene: TRBD2; V gene: TRBV7-2; CDR3 protein: CASSFAGGSDEQYF; CDR3 DNA: TGTGCCAGCAGCTTCGCGGGGGGCAGCGACGAGCAGTACTTC
J gene: TRBJ2-2; clone size: -; D gene: TRBD1; V gene: TRBV4-3; CDR3 protein: CASSQDSTGAGELFF; CDR3 DNA: TGCGCCAGCAGCCAAGATTCCACAGGGGCCGGGGAGCTGTTTTTT
J gene: TRBJ1-3; clone size: -; D gene: -; V gene: TRBV7-6; CDR3 protein: CASSHPYGNSGNTIYF; CDR3 DNA: TGTGCCAGCAGCCACCCGTACGGGAACTCTGGAAACACCATATATTTT
J gene: TRBJ2-3; clone size: -; D gene: -; V gene: TRBV6-6; CDR3 protein: CASSYLASTDTQYF; CDR3 DNA: TGTGCCAGCAGTTACCTAGCTAGCACAGATACGCAGTATTTT
J gene: TRBJ2-7; clone size: -; D gene: TRBD2; V gene: TRBV7-2; CDR3 protein: CASSLATSDYEQYF; CDR3 DNA: TGTGCCAGCAGCTTAGCTACTAGCGACTACGAGCAGTACTTC
J gene: TRBJ1-6; clone size: -; D gene: TRBD1; V gene: TRBV2; CDR3 protein: CASRNRQGVSYNSPLHF; CDR3 DNA: TGTGCCAGCAGGAACAGACAGGGTGTCTCCTATAATTCACCCCTCCACTTT
J gene: TRBJ1-2; clone size: once; D gene: -; V gene: TRBV9; CDR3 protein: CASSATGPSSGYTF; CDR3 DNA: TGTGCCAGCAGCGCAACTGGGCCTTCGTCTGGCTACACCTTC
J gene: TRBJ2-7; clone size: -; D gene: -; V gene: TRBV11-2; CDR3 protein: CASSSVTPTYEQYF; CDR3 DNA: TGTGCCAGCAGCTCCGTGACTCCGACCTACGAGCAGTACTTC
J gene: TRBJ2-7; clone size: -; D gene: -; V gene: TRBV2; CDR3 protein: CASQGPERQLVYEQYF; CDR3 DNA: TGTGCCAGCCAAGGTCCGGAGCGACAGCTTGTCTACGAGCAGTACTTC
J gene: TRBJ1-6; clone size: -; D gene: TRBD1; V gene: TRBV5-6; CDR3 protein: CASSLGQGLSPLHF; CDR3 DNA: TGTGCCAGCAGCTTGGGACAGGGTTTGTCACCCCTCCACTTT
J gene: TRBJ2-3; clone size: -; D gene: TRBD1; V gene: TRBV10-3; CDR3 protein: CAAKPGQGPPAQYF; CDR3 DNA: TGTGCCGCTAAGCCGGGACAGGGCCCTCCAGCGCAGTATTTT